This TCR beta chain was captured in a study of blood T cell repertoires in COVID-19. Across the study: The cDNA or gDNA used as material had been derived from T cells, B-cell-depleted T cells, or PBMCs.

The assay was immunoSEQ multiplex PCR, and TCRdb's table has in-frame clones only and misses some. Among around 15,000 clones, around nine tenths were seen once, and the ten largest hold around 14%. With 5 bases removed from V and 2 bases from J, the gap between germline ends came to 14 bases. The CDR3 consists of 15 residues. The V gene's germline CDR1 is LNHDA and CDR2 SQIVND (reference sequence). The sample taken for sequencing was peripheral blood. The clonotype comes from a human donor in a cohort sampled during active COVID-19. The rearrangement joins TRBV19 to TRBJ2-3; a possible D gene is TRBD1 (6 bases). The CDR3 loop reads CASSPRTGFTDTQYF. The CDR3 DNA follows: TGTGCCAGTAGTCCCCGCACAGGGTTCACAGATACGCAGTATTTT.